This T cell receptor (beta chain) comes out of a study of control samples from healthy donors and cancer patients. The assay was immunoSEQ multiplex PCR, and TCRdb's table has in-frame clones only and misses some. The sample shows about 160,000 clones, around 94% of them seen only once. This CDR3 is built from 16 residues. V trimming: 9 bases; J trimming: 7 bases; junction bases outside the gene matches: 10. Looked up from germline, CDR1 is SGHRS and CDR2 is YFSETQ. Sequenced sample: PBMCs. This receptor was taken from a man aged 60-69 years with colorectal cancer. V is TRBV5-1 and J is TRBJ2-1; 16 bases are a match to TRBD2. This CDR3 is CATKRGLAGGRNEQFF. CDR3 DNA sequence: TGCGCCACCAAGAGGGGACTAGCGGGGGGGCGGAATGAGCAGTTCTTC.